The 6 T cell receptor beta chains below all came from one sample that was sequenced in a study of OX40 agonist ivuxolimab in advanced cancers. TCRdb keeps only in-frame clones here, not all; method: immunoSEQ multiplex PCR. This sample has about 78,000 clones, with almost 95% found just once. The specimen comprised CD4+ or CD8+ T cells sorted from blood, sampled in a trial of the OX40 agonist ivuxolimab. These receptors originate from an adult with an advanced solid tumor such as melanoma, head and neck, liver or kidney cancer.

This chain uses TRBV28 with TRBJ1-5; possibly TRBD1 for D (6 bases). Trimming took off 4 bases at V and 3 bases at J, with 13 bases between the two ends. The length of the CDR3 is 15 residues. The germline gives CDR1 MDHEN, CDR2 SYDVKM. The CDR3, as DNA: TGTGCCAGCAGTTGGGCAGGGGTAAACAATCAGCCCCAGCATTTT. Its translation is CASSWAGVNNQPQHF. The whole variable domain, filled in from reference TRBV28 and TRBJ1-5, reads DVKVTQSSRYLVKRTGEKVFLECVQDMDHENMFWYRQDPGLGLRLIYFSYDVKMKEKGDIPEGYSVSREKKERFSLILESASTNQTSMYLCASSWAGVNNQPQHFGDGTRLSIL.

The chain has TRBV6-5 and TRBJ1-4, with D unclear. The CDR3 consists of 14 residues. The ends were cut back, 0 bases at V and 5 bases at J, with 7 bases in the middle. Germline V CDR1 and CDR2: MNHEY, SVGAGI. The CDR3 coding sequence is TGTGCCAGCAGTTACTCGAGAAAAAATGAAAAACTGTTTTTT. It translates to CASSYSRKNEKLFF.

The chain has TRBV14 and TRBJ1-4; D unclear. In germline, CDR1 is SGHDN, CDR2 FVKESK. V was clipped by 1 base and J by 0 bases, with 12 bases between them. The CDR3 is 17 amino acids. DNA for the CDR3: TGTGCCAGCAGCCAAGGGGTAACCACACCAACTAATGAAAAACTGTTTTTT. Translating it yields CASSQGVTTPTNEKLFF.

The rearrangement uses TRBV7-9 and TRBJ2-1; 10 nucleotides line up with TRBD2. The germline gives CDR1 SEHNR, CDR2 FQNEAQ (reference sequence). The CDR3 consists of 15 residues. Trimming at V came to 5 bases and at J to 4 bases, leaving 5 bases not matched to a gene. CDR3 sequence (DNA): TGTGCCAGCAGCGGGCCGGGACTAGCGTACAATGAGCAGTTCTTC. Encoded protein: CASSGPGLAYNEQFF.

CDR3 sequence: CAWKGLLPSYEQYF. CDR3 coding DNA: TGTGCCTGGAAGGGACTTCTACCTTCCTACGAGCAGTACTTC. The chain recombines TRBV30 with TRBJ2-7, with D tentatively TRBD2 (6 bases). CDR3 length: 14 amino acids. V lost 4 bases, J lost 1 base, and 14 bases lay in between. The V gene's germline CDR1 is GTSNPN and CDR2 SVGIG (reference sequence).

CDR3 DNA: TGTGCCAGCAGCTTGGACCCCCAGGGGGATGGCACAGATACGCAGTATTTT. Translated, it gives CASSLDPQGDGTDTQYF. The chain recombines TRBV5-4 with TRBJ2-3, with TRBD1 matching 7 bases. CDR3 size: 17 residues. The ends lost 0 bases at V and 1 base at J; junction bases unmatched: 8. The V gene's germline CDR1 is SGHNT and CDR2 YYREEE (reference sequence).